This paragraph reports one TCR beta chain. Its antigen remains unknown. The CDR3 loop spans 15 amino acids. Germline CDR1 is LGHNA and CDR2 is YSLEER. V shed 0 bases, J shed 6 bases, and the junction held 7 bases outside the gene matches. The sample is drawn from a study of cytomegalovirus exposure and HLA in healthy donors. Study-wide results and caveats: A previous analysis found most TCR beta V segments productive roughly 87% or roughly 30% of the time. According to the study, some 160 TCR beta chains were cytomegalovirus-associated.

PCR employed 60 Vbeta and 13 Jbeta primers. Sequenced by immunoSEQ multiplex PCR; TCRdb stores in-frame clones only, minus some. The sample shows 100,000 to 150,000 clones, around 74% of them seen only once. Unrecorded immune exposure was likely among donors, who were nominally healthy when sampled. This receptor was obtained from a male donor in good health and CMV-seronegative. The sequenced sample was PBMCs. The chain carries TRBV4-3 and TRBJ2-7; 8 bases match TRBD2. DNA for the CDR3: TGCGCCAGCAGCCAAGATTACGGGAGGGCCGTCGAGCAGTACTTC. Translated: CASSQDYGRAVEQYF.